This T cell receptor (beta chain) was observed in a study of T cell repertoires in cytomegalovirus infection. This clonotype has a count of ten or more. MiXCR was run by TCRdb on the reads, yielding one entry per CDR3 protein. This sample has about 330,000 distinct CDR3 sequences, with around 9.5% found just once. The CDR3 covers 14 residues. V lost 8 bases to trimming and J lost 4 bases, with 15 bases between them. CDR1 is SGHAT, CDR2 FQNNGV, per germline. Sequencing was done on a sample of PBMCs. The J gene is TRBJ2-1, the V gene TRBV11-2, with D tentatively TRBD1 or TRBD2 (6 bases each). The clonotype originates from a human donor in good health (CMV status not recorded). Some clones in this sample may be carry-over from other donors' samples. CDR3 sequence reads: CASDEGGRYNEQFF. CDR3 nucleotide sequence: TGTGCCAGCGATGAGGGGGGTCGGTACAATGAGCAGTTCTTC.